The present TCR beta chain was sequenced within a study of CD8 T cells in Susac syndrome. Study-level findings and limits: There was no clonal expansion in the CD4+ T cell repertoires of Susac syndrome.

Remarks on this clonotype: Its specificity is unknown.

After extraction with the RNeasy kit, roughly 0.45 to 1 ug of the RNA was reverse transcribed using random hexamers. MiXCR, applied by TCRdb to the immunoSEQ multiplex PCR reads, yields one record per CDR3 protein. The profile shows approximately 180,000 distinct CDR3 sequences, around 94% of them singletons. The CDR3 covers 13 residues. Trimming left V 3 bases short and J 6 bases short, with 14 bases between. CDR1 is DFQATT, CDR2 SNEGSKA, per germline (reference sequence). This chain uses TRBV20-1 with TRBJ1-2; D perhaps matches TRBD1 (5 bases). This TCR derives from a human donor with Susac syndrome. Sequenced input: CD4+ T cells from PBMCs. The CDR3 DNA reads TGCAGTGCTAGTAAGGGACGGTTAGATGGCTACACCTTC. This translates into CSASKGRLDGYTF.